Each of the 15 T cell receptor beta chains below was sequenced from the same sample in a study of shared clonotypes between healthy human individuals. TCRdb keeps only in-frame clones here, not all; method: immunoSEQ multiplex PCR. In the table there are millions of clones, approximately 95% of which are singletons. The sample was naive CD4+ T cells from PBMCs. Subset here: CD45RA+ positively selected. These receptors originate from a young man in good health. Some clones in this sample may be carry-over from other donors' samples.

The CDR3 DNA sequence: TGTGCCAGCAGTTTAGCGGTAGACCGAGAGACCCAGTACTTC. Translated, it gives CASSLAVDRETQYF. The chain combines TRBV27 with TRBJ2-5; no reliable D call. Germline assignment: CDR1 MNHEY and CDR2 SMNVEV (reference sequence). V was clipped by 2 bases and J by 4 bases, with 11 bases between them. The CDR3 extends over 14 amino acids.

This rearrangement joins TRBV5-1 to TRBJ2-7; no definite D call. Germline assignment: CDR1 SGHRS and CDR2 YFSETQ. Trimming left V 3 bases short and J 6 bases short, with 19 bases between. The CDR3 runs to 15 residues. As DNA, the CDR3 is TGCGCCAGCAGCTCGGAGACGACCATCCCGACCGAGCAGTACTTC. Encoded protein: CASSSETTIPTEQYF.

This clone occurred a few times. This chain joins TRBV6-6 and TRBJ1-5, with D possibly TRBD1 on 6 matching bases. The V and J ends lost 5 bases and 3 bases respectively, with 11 bases between them. Germline values: CDR1 MNHNY, CDR2 SVGAGI (reference sequence). The CDR3 contains 14 residues. The CDR3 DNA reads TGTGCCAGCAGTCGCCGGGACACCAATCAGCCCCAGCATTTT. Translating gives CASSRRDTNQPQHF.

This clone occurred once. The genes are TRBV10-2 and TRBJ1-1; 7 nucleotides line up with TRBD1. CDR3 length: 14 residues. J lost 6 bases, V lost 3 bases, and 7 bases had no gene match. The germline gives CDR1 WSHSY, CDR2 SAAADI. CDR3 coding DNA: TGCGCCAGCAGTGATGACAGGGTGATCGCTGAAGCTTTCTTT. Translated, it gives CASSDDRVIAEAFF.

This sequence joins TRBV28 and TRBJ2-1, with 8 bases identical to TRBD2. The CDR3 is made up of 14 amino acids. V shed 4 bases, J shed 7 bases, and the junction held 6 bases outside the gene matches. The germline V gene encodes CDR1 MDHEN and CDR2 SYDVKM. The CDR3 sequence is CASSSPGGVNEQFF. Written as DNA, the CDR3 is TGTGCCAGCAGTTCCCCGGGAGGGGTGAATGAGCAGTTCTTC.

The sample holds one count of this clone. The chain has TRBV5-1 and TRBJ2-1; TRBD2 matches at 11 bases. With 4 bases clipped from V and 5 bases from J, the junction kept 8 bases outside the gene matches. CDR3 size: 16 residues. The germline V gene encodes CDR1 SGHRS and CDR2 YFSETQ. CDR3 coding DNA: TGCGCCAGCAGCGCACTAGCGGGAGCCACGCACAATGAGCAGTTCTTC. Translation: CASSALAGATHNEQFF.

V and J are TRBV7-8 and TRBJ2-7, with 7 bases identical to TRBD2. The CDR3 is 14 amino acids. V shed 6 bases and J 2 bases; nucleotides not matched to a gene: 7. The germline V gene has CDR1 SGHVS and CDR2 FQNEAQ. The CDR3 DNA sequence: TGTGCCAGCAGTCCAACTAGCGTCACCTACGAGCAGTACTTC. Translating it yields CASSPTSVTYEQYF.

This rearrangement joins TRBV4-3 to TRBJ1-4, with D possibly TRBD1 on 5 matching bases. Germline CDR1 LGHNA, CDR2 YSLEER. CDR3 length: 14 amino acids. V dropped 0 bases and J dropped 8 bases, with 10 bases sitting between them. The CDR3: CASSQDYWGEKLFF. The CDR3 DNA follows: TGCGCCAGCAGCCAAGATTATTGGGGGGAAAAACTGTTTTTT.

The chain carries TRBV28 and TRBJ1-2; tentative D call: TRBD1 (5 bases). V was clipped by 6 bases and J by 6 bases, with 17 bases between them. The CDR3 runs 14 residues. Germline V gene data show CDR1 as MDHEN and CDR2 as SYDVKM. CDR3 coding DNA: TGTGCCAGCAGCCTAGCCCCAGGGTGGGATGGCTACACCTTC. As protein: CASSLAPGWDGYTF.

V is TRBV30 and J is TRBJ1-2; 11 nucleotides match TRBD1. CDR3 size: 13 residues. The trim removed 3 bases at V and 6 bases at J, leaving 3 bases unmatched. Germline V gene sequence: CDR1 GTSNPN, CDR2 SVGIG (reference sequence). CDR3 bases: TGTGCCTGGAGGGACAGGGGGCCCGATGGCTACACCTTC. It encodes CAWRDRGPDGYTF.

In its sample, this clone was seen once. The same CDR3 arises from other DNA sequences in this sample as well. This sequence joins TRBV30 and TRBJ1-5; 9 bases are a match to TRBD1. In germline, CDR1 is GTSNPN, CDR2 SVGIG (reference sequence). Trimming took 0 bases from V and 7 from J; bases not matched to a gene: 7. The CDR3 is made up of 15 amino acids. In DNA, the CDR3 is TGTGCCTGGAGTGTGGGGACAGGGAGGGAGCAGCCCCAGCATTTT. Amino acids: CAWSVGTGREQPQHF.

V is TRBV28 and J is TRBJ2-7; maybe TRBD1 (6 bases). V lost 7 bases and J lost 3, with 13 bases in between. Germline V gene data show CDR1 as MDHEN and CDR2 as SYDVKM. This CDR3 has 13 residues. CDR3: CASNRALGYEQYF. The DNA of the CDR3 is TGTGCCAGCAACAGGGCTCTAGGCTACGAGCAGTACTTC.

V and J are TRBV6-5 and TRBJ1-5, with D unclear. There are 14 residues in the CDR3. Germline V gene lookup returns CDR1 MNHEY and CDR2 SVGAGI. V lost 0 bases, J lost 0 bases, and 3 bases lay in between. The CDR3 DNA reads as TGTGCCAGCAGTTACTCTACTAGCAATCAGCCCCAGCATTTT. This encodes CASSYSTSNQPQHF.

The count of this clone is one. The genes are TRBV7-3 and TRBJ2-1; perhaps TRBD2 as D (6 bases). Between the trimmed V and J ends, which lost 1 base and 10 bases, there was a span of 11 bases. The CDR3 covers 13 residues. The V gene's germline CDR1 is SGHTA and CDR2 FQGTGA. CDR3 region: CASSLIQGGEQFF. The CDR3 nucleotides read TGTGCCAGCAGCTTAATCCAGGGAGGCGAGCAGTTCTTC.

This clone occurred once. This chain joins TRBV28 and TRBJ1-1; D not resolved. Trimming cost V 5 bases and J 5 bases, with 15 bases left between them. The germline V gene has CDR1 MDHEN and CDR2 SYDVKM. This CDR3 region has 14 residues. CDR3 protein: CASSNRASRTEAFF. The CDR3, as DNA: TGTGCCAGCAGTAACAGAGCCAGCCGGACTGAAGCTTTCTTT.